This TCR beta chain was observed in a study of shared clonotypes between healthy human individuals. On this clone itself: Its antigen is still unknown. Other DNA variants within this sample encode the same CDR3.

Sequencing used immunoSEQ multiplex PCR; TCRdb keeps in-frame clones, though not all of them. The repertoire includes fewer than 400,000 clones, approximately 79% of them detected once, and approximately 10% sits in the top ten. Study conclusions and caveats: The generation probabilities recorded for non-shared clonotypes fell below those of clonotypes shared by all four donors.

With 3 bases removed from V and 6 bases from J, the gap between germline ends came to 11 bases. This CDR3 contains 13 residues. CDR1 is MNHEY and CDR2 is SMNVEV in the germline V gene (reference sequence). The chain links TRBV27 to TRBJ1-1, with D perhaps TRBD1 (6 bases). The TCR was taken from a man younger than 45 in good health. The sequenced sample was memory CD4+ T cells sorted from blood. The subset was: CD45RA-negative fraction. DNA for the CDR3: TGTGCCAGCAGTTTGGGGGGGCTAGCTGAAGCTTTCTTT. It encodes CASSLGGLAEAFF.